These 9 T cell receptor beta chains were sequenced from one sample in a study of regulatory T cells in long-lasting Graves disease. Specified time point: newly diagnosed GD, antithyroid drugs for less than 3 months. Generation of the TCR library employed RNA extracted from PBMCs. Library construction for TCR beta used iRepertoire HTBI primers and Arm-PCR of CDR3 regions. From the multiplex PCR reads, TCRdb called clonotypes with MiXCR, one entry per CDR3 protein. The data contain roughly 560,000 distinct CDR3 sequences, around 13% of them singletons. This same sample was also part of a study on T cells in Graves' hyperthyroidism and ophthalmopathy.

This specimen was peripheral blood mononuclear cells (PBMCs), taken at new diagnosis, from a patient treated with antithyroid drugs. The source of these receptors is a woman in her 30s with Graves disease.

This clonotype showed up many times. The chain is built from TRBV28 and TRBJ1-1, with unresolved D. V was clipped by 5 bases and J by 2 bases, with 12 bases between them. Germline-derived CDR1 and CDR2 are MDHEN and SYDVKM. The CDR3 contains 14 residues. CDR3: CASSPLVSNTEAFF. The CDR3 DNA reads TGTGCCAGCAGTCCCCTAGTAAGTAACACTGAAGCTTTCTTT.

Many counts were recorded for this clonotype. The chain couples TRBV11-2 to TRBJ2-1; D gene ambiguous. The germline V gene has CDR1 SGHAT and CDR2 FQNNGV. There are 13 residues in the CDR3. V gave up 2 bases and J gave up 5 bases, with 7 bases separating them. The CDR3 spells CASSLWIDNEQFF. The CDR3 DNA is TGTGCCAGCAGCTTATGGATAGACAATGAGCAGTTCTTC. Supplemented by reference TRBV11-2 and TRBJ2-1, the full variable domain reads EAGVAQSPRYKIIEKRQSVAFWCNPISGHATLYWYQQILGQGPKLLIQFQNNGVVDDSQLPKDRFSAERLKGVDSTLKIQPAKLEDSAVYLCASSLWIDNEQFFGPGTRLTVL.

Details on this clonotype: Just one base apart from a much larger clone, this may be a read error. The conserved phenylalanine or tryptophan is not found at the CDR3 terminus, so this likely reflects a read error. This rearrangement joins TRBV7-9 to TRBJ2-7, with D possibly matching TRBD1 (6 bases). The germline V gene has CDR1 SEHNR and CDR2 FQNEAQ (reference sequence). Trimming stripped 5 bases from V and 3 bases from J, with 14 bases between. The length of the CDR3 is 14 residues. CDR3 amino acids: CASSHLDSSYEQYL. CDR3 bases: TGTGCCAGCAGCCACCTGGACAGCAGCTACGAGCAGTACCTC.

This clonotype appeared many times. V and J are TRBV6-1 and TRBJ2-5; tentatively, D is TRBD1 (5 bases). Per the germline V gene, CDR1 is MNHNS and CDR2 is SASEGT. Trimming removed 5 bases from V and 2 bases from J, with 9 bases in between. This CDR3 has 13 amino acids. The CDR3: CASSLQDQETQYF. The DNA of the CDR3 is TGTGCCAGCAGTCTACAGGATCAAGAGACCCAGTACTTC.

This clonotype was counted at least ten times. The chain employs TRBV7-9 and TRBJ2-5; D unclear. V was clipped by 1 base and J by 4 bases, with 10 bases between them. The CDR3 contains 14 residues. Germline V gives CDR1 SEHNR, CDR2 FQNEAQ (reference sequence). The CDR3 here is CASSLVSRPETQYF. CDR3 nucleotides: TGTGCCAGCAGCTTAGTTTCTAGGCCAGAGACCCAGTACTTC.

The chain has TRBV7-9 and TRBJ2-3; 8 nucleotides agree with TRBD2. The germline V gene has CDR1 SEHNR and CDR2 FQNEAQ (reference sequence). The CDR3 runs 16 residues. Germline trimming cut 1 base from V and 4 bases from J; bases unmatched to any gene: 7. The CDR3 DNA reads TGTGCCAGCAGCTTAGAGGGGACTAGGAGTTCAGATACGCAGTATTTT. Translated, it gives CASSLEGTRSSDTQYF.

This clonotype was seen a few times. The rearrangement links TRBV20-1 to TRBJ1-2; no clear D gene. Germline CDR1 reads DFQATT; CDR2 reads SNEGSKA (reference sequence). Trimming left V 7 bases short and J 1 base short, with 10 bases between. The length of the CDR3 is 12 residues. The CDR3 loop reads CSGREGNYGYTF. The CDR3 region has the DNA TGCAGTGGGAGGGAGGGTAACTATGGCTACACCTTC.

This clonotype was detected ten times or more. This chain joins TRBV6-1 and TRBJ1-5; TRBD1 aligns across 9 bases. With V trimmed by 8 bases and J by 0 bases, 8 bases remained unmatched. This CDR3 contains 16 residues. Germline V gene data show CDR1 as MNHNS and CDR2 as SASEGT. The CDR3 DNA reads TGTGCCAGCGGGACAGGGTTCGTCTATAGCAATCAGCCCCAGCATTTT. It yields the protein CASGTGFVYSNQPQHF.

The table lists this clonotype with many counts. The rearrangement uses TRBV20-1 and TRBJ1-1; D unclear. The CDR3 loop spans 14 amino acids. Per the germline V gene, CDR1 is DFQATT and CDR2 is SNEGSKA (reference sequence). V was cut by 4 bases and J by 3 bases, with 15 bases left in between. CDR3 sequence reads: CSATPAAGDTEAFF. As DNA, the CDR3 is TGCAGTGCTACCCCTGCAGCGGGCGACACTGAAGCTTTCTTT.